The rows below give T cell receptor beta chains drawn from one sample of a study of radiation and T cells in renal cell carcinoma. The table came from immunoSEQ multiplex PCR; TCRdb's copy has only in-frame clones and leaves some out. This table holds roughly 64,000 clones, over 65% found once. The sequencing used blood, collected from a patient whose treatment included radiotherapy and nephrectomy. Receptors originate from a man aged 55 to 70 with renal cell carcinoma. The CDR3 runs from the conserved cysteine through the conserved F or W. A D gene is named only where the DNA matches it firmly.

j_call v_call d_call cdr3_aa
TRBJ2-7 TRBV6-1 NA CASRQGGEQYF
TRBJ2-3 TRBV10-1 TRBD1 CASSGQGTDTQYF
TRBJ1-2 TRBV11-3 NA CASSLQETKNDYGHTF
TRBJ2-1 TRBV7-3 TRBD2 CASSLNALAGDNEQFF
TRBJ2-1 TRBV4-1 NA CASSQDMSPRLNQQFF
TRBJ1-3 TRBV19 NA CASSFHSGNTIYF
TRBJ1-1 TRBV7-9 TRBD1 CASSQDRDTEAFF
TRBJ1-1 TRBV29-1 NA CSVMGFNEAFF
TRBJ1-2 TRBV5-4 TRBD1 CASSLGAGGAPGYGYTF
TRBJ2-5 TRBV5-1 NA CASSLGLVAETQYF
TRBJ2-2 TRBV10-1 NA CATGTPNTGELFF
TRBJ2-1 TRBV18 TRBD1 CASSPQGQGEQFF
TRBJ2-3 TRBV6-5 NA CASAGAENTDTQYF
TRBJ2-3 TRBV6-6 NA CASSPLGAGRTDTQYF
TRBJ2-3 TRBV7-2 NA CASSLGGWVGAPDTQYF
TRBJ2-1 TRBV13 NA CASSLGARRNNEQFF
TRBJ2-5 TRBV11-3 NA CASSLHQKQETQYF
TRBJ2-2 TRBV19 NA CASTPPGQVGELFF